Each of the 30 T cell receptor beta chains below was sequenced from the same sample in a study of technical replicates of blood from several donors (dated by TCRdb to the late 2010s). Library generation was performed with the immunoSEQ multiplex PCR assay. This immuneACCESS table, as held by TCRdb, lists in-frame sequences with V and J called but not all clones. Of the missing ones, under half trace to an unresolved V gene in checked studies; the others have no known cause. Within this sample are tens of thousands of clones, with almost 97% of them counted one time only. About 0.38% of the sample is in the top ten clones. Material for sequencing was T cells isolated from PBMCs. These TCRs come from a human donor in good health.

This chain uses TRBV5-5 with TRBJ2-7; D is perhaps TRBD1 (5 bases). Trimming took off 4 bases at V and 3 bases at J, with 14 bases between the two ends. The CDR3 has 14 residues. Germline CDR1 and CDR2: SGHKS and YYEKEE (reference sequence). The DNA for the CDR3 is TGTGCCAGCAGCGCAGCCAGGGTTGGCTACGAGCAGTACTTC. Translated, it gives CASSAARVGYEQYF.

The chain couples TRBV4-1 to TRBJ2-1; 10 nucleotides align to TRBD2. Germline loops: CDR1 MGHRA, CDR2 YSYEKL. V lost 5 bases, J lost 7 bases, and 14 bases stayed unmatched. This CDR3 is built from 17 residues. This CDR3 reads CASSDSPSGSYTNEQFF. For the CDR3, the DNA is TGCGCCAGCAGCGATAGCCCTAGCGGGAGCTATACAAATGAGCAGTTCTTC.

The CDR3: CASSLAGGPISGANVLTF. For the CDR3, the DNA is TGTGCCAGCAGCCTTGCAGGGGGCCCTATCTCTGGGGCCAACGTCCTGACTTTC. The gene calls are TRBV5-6 and TRBJ2-6; 8 bases map to TRBD1. Germline CDR1 SGHDT, CDR2 YYEEEE. J lost 0 bases, V lost 4 bases, and 9 bases had no gene match. This CDR3 comprises 18 residues.

J is TRBJ2-1 and V is TRBV4-3; D gene unclear. Trimming stripped 0 bases from V and 5 bases from J, with 8 bases between. Germline CDR1 and CDR2: LGHNA and YSLEER. The CDR3 contains 14 residues. The CDR3 reads CASSQDGTDNEQFF. CDR3 nucleotides: TGCGCCAGCAGCCAAGATGGCACAGACAATGAGCAGTTCTTC.

This chain uses TRBV6-4 with TRBJ2-1; D perhaps matches TRBD1 (5 bases). This CDR3 has 15 residues. The V gene's germline CDR1 is MRHNA and CDR2 SNTAGT. V was clipped by 2 bases and J by 12 bases, with 20 bases between them. CDR3 in amino acids: CASSDQGYPSTGQFF. The CDR3, as DNA: TGTGCCAGCAGTGACCAAGGGTACCCCTCTACAGGGCAGTTCTTC.

The chain carries TRBV4-1 and TRBJ1-1; perhaps TRBD1 as D (5 bases). Trimming removed 3 bases from V and 3 bases from J, with 11 bases in between. The germline gives CDR1 MGHRA, CDR2 YSYEKL. CDR3 length: 14 residues. This CDR3 reads CASSHFQGDTEAFF. The CDR3 nucleotides are TGCGCCAGCAGCCATTTCCAGGGCGACACTGAAGCTTTCTTT.

This chain uses TRBV6-5 with TRBJ2-5; D possibly corresponds to TRBD1 (5 bases). In germline, CDR1 is MNHEY, CDR2 SVGAGI. V was shortened by 5 bases and J by 3 bases, with 10 bases between the two germline ends. This CDR3 has 13 amino acids. CDR3 residues: CASSIDSEETQYF. The CDR3 DNA reads as TGTGCCAGCAGTATAGACAGCGAAGAGACCCAGTACTTC.

V usage is TRBV6-6 and J usage is TRBJ2-6, with D perhaps TRBD1 (5 bases). The CDR3 length is 16 residues. Germline-derived CDR1 and CDR2 are MNHNY and SVGAGI (reference sequence). Trimming removed 3 bases from V and 0 bases from J, with 9 bases in between. In nucleotides, the CDR3 is TGTGCCAGCAGTTATACAAGGGGCTCTGGGGCCAACGTCCTGACTTTC. This codes for CASSYTRGSGANVLTF.

The chain is built from TRBV5-1 and TRBJ2-7; weak D call: TRBD2 (5 bases). The CDR3 runs 14 residues. The germline V gene has CDR1 SGHRS and CDR2 YFSETQ. The V end was cut by 0 bases, the J end by 5 bases, with 12 bases between. This CDR3 reads CASSLGGLGNEQYF. CDR3 DNA: TGCGCCAGCAGCTTGGGCGGGCTAGGCAACGAGCAGTACTTC.

The genes are TRBV5-6 and TRBJ1-2, with a weak D call TRBD1 (6 bases). In germline, CDR1 is SGHDT, CDR2 YYEEEE. This CDR3 comprises 12 residues. With 0 bases removed from V and 8 bases from J, the gap between germline ends came to 8 bases. DNA for the CDR3: TGTGCCAGCAGCTTGGGAGGGGGAGGCTACACCTTC. Its translation is CASSLGGGGYTF.

The chain recombines TRBV11-3 with TRBJ1-1; D call uncertain. This CDR3 contains 11 residues. Trimming left V 10 bases short and J 7 bases short, with 13 bases between. Germline V CDR1 and CDR2: SGHNT, YENEEA. Here the CDR3 DNA reads TGTGCCAATGTTCCCGGTGGTGAAGCTTTCTTT. It specifies CANVPGGEAFF. Filled out from reference TRBV11-3 and TRBJ1-1, the complete variable domain reads EAGVVQSPRYKIIEKKQPVAFWCNPISGHNTLYWYLQNLGQGPELLIRYENEEAVDDSQLPKDRFSAERLKGVDSTLKIQPAELGDSAVYLCANVPGGEAFFGQGTRLTVV.

The chain has TRBV4-2 and TRBJ2-7, with TRBD2 matching over 8 bases. The CDR3 is 14 amino acids. The V gene end was trimmed by 0 bases and the J gene end by 4 bases; junction bases not matched to a gene: 2. The V gene's germline CDR1 is LGHNA and CDR2 YNFKEQ. The CDR3 bases are TGTGCCAGCAGCCAAGACCGCGGGAGGTACGAGCAGTACTTC. It codes for CASSQDRGRYEQYF.

V usage is TRBV9 and J usage is TRBJ2-4, with a weak D call TRBD1 (5 bases). V was clipped by 0 bases and J by 2 bases, with 9 bases between them. Germline-derived CDR1 and CDR2 are SGDLS and YYNGEE. The CDR3 length is 15 residues. The DNA of the CDR3 is TGTGCCAGCAGCGTAGACCTGGGGCCCAAAAACATTCAGTACTTC. The encoded protein is CASSVDLGPKNIQYF. Full variable domain (rest looked up from reference TRBV9 and TRBJ2-4): DSGVTQTPKHLITATGQRVTLRCSPRSGDLSVYWYQQSLDQGLQFLIQYYNGEERAKGNILERFSAQQFPDLHSELNLSSLELGDSALYFCASSVDLGPKNIQYFGAGTRLSVL.

The V gene is TRBV2, the J gene TRBJ2-3; D not resolved. This CDR3 spans 14 amino acids. Trimming stripped 3 bases from V and 1 base from J, with 8 bases between. Per the germline V gene, CDR1 is SNHLY and CDR2 is FYNNEI. The DNA of the CDR3 is TGTGCCAGCAGTGACTCCCCAGGCACAGATACGCAGTATTTT. It yields the protein CASSDSPGTDTQYF.

The CDR3 DNA follows: TGCAGCGTTGTTGACACCCCCTACGAGCAGTACTTC. Residues: CSVVDTPYEQYF. The chain has TRBV29-1 and TRBJ2-7, with unresolved D. Between the trimmed V and J ends, which lost 4 bases and 2 bases, there was a span of 9 bases. Looked up from germline, CDR1 is SQVTM and CDR2 is ANQGSEA. CDR3 size: 12 residues.

The chain joins TRBV6-1 to TRBJ1-1, with a tentative D call TRBD1 (5 bases). The germline CDR1 and CDR2 sequences are MNHNS and SASEGT. The CDR3 runs 13 residues. Trimming left V 11 bases short and J 10 bases short, with 23 bases between. The CDR3 DNA reads as TGTGCCGGCGTAAAAGCTCAGGGAGGACGAGCTTTCTTT. This gives the protein CAGVKAQGGRAFF.

This clone was seen just once. V is TRBV11-2 and J is TRBJ2-1; D may be TRBD2 (6 bases). The CDR3 consists of 17 residues. Germline assignment: CDR1 SGHAT and CDR2 FQNNGV. Trimming cost V 0 bases and J 0 bases, with 12 bases left between them. This chain's CDR3 is CASSLDLAGHSYNEQFF. The CDR3, as DNA: TGTGCCAGCAGCTTAGATCTGGCGGGGCACTCCTACAATGAGCAGTTCTTC.

J is TRBJ1-1 and V is TRBV27, with 7 bases that match TRBD1. V trimming: 5 bases; J trimming: 4 bases; junction bases outside the gene matches: 4. Germline V lookup: CDR1 MNHEY, CDR2 SMNVEV (reference sequence). The CDR3 runs to 13 residues. This CDR3 is CASSVTGATEAFF. CDR3 DNA: TGTGCCAGCAGTGTAACAGGGGCCACTGAAGCTTTCTTT.

The rearrangement links TRBV27 to TRBJ2-1, with D possibly being TRBD1 (6 bases). V gave up 5 bases and J gave up 7 bases, with 9 bases separating them. The CDR3 covers 12 residues. Germline CDR1 reads MNHEY; CDR2 reads SMNVEV (reference sequence). CDR3 sequence: CASSDQGNEQFF. The CDR3 region has the DNA TGTGCCAGCAGTGACCAGGGGAATGAGCAGTTCTTC.

V is TRBV6-5 and J is TRBJ2-3; D not resolved. The V and J ends lost 5 bases and 4 bases respectively, with 10 bases between them. This CDR3 has 13 amino acids. Germline V gives CDR1 MNHEY, CDR2 SVGAGI. CDR3 in amino acids: CASSTVVPDTQYF. CDR3 DNA: TGTGCCAGCAGTACGGTAGTACCAGATACGCAGTATTTT.

V and J are TRBV4-1 and TRBJ2-1; 10 bases agree with TRBD2. V lost 10 bases, J lost 2 bases, and 5 bases stayed unmatched. The germline CDR1 and CDR2 sequences are MGHRA and YSYEKL. This CDR3 contains 14 residues. CDR3 amino acids: CATSSGRAYNEQFF. The CDR3 DNA is TGCGCCACCTCAAGCGGGAGGGCCTACAATGAGCAGTTCTTC.

The chain combines TRBV10-3 with TRBJ2-2; 16 bases fit TRBD2. Trimming cost V 2 bases and J 2 bases; bases outside gene matches: 8. This CDR3 contains 20 residues. CDR1 and CDR2 from the germline V gene are ENHRY and SYGVKD. The CDR3 bases are TGTGCCATCAGTGAGGGTGGGACTAGCGGGAGGGTTACTAACACCGGGGAGCTGTTTTTT. This encodes CAISEGGTSGRVTNTGELFF.

V is TRBV28 and J is TRBJ1-1, with 8 bases fitting TRBD1. The CDR3 has 15 amino acids. The V and J ends lost 6 bases and 6 bases, in that order; junction bases with no gene match: 12. Looked up from germline, CDR1 is MDHEN and CDR2 is SYDVKM. CDR3 nucleotide sequence: TGTGCCAGCAGATCCGGAGGCCGGGACAGGCCTGAAGCTTTCTTT. It codes for CASRSGGRDRPEAFF.

CDR3 coding DNA: TGTGCCTGGCAGGGGGCTCATGGCAATCAGCCCCAGCATTTT. It specifies CAWQGAHGNQPQHF. The chain is built from TRBV30 and TRBJ1-5, with TRBD1 matching 8 bases. Germline V lookup: CDR1 GTSNPN, CDR2 SVGIG (reference sequence). J lost 2 bases, V lost 5 bases, and 5 bases had no gene match. The CDR3 spans 14 residues.

The chain uses TRBV7-2 and TRBJ2-1, with 9 nucleotides matching TRBD2. The CDR3 runs to 14 residues. J was trimmed by 7 bases and V by 1 base; bases with no gene match: 2. The germline gives CDR1 SGHTA, CDR2 FQGNSA. In DNA form, the CDR3 reads TGTGCCAGCAGCTTAGAGCGGGAGGTGAATGAGCAGTTCTTC. Protein product: CASSLEREVNEQFF.

V and J are TRBV7-3 and TRBJ2-7; TRBD2 is a possible D gene (6 bases). Trimming shortened V by 2 bases and J by 4 bases, and 15 bases separated the two germline ends. Per germline, CDR1 SGHTA and CDR2 FQGTGA. The CDR3 length is 15 residues. CDR3 sequence reads: CASSLFGRGEYEQYF. The CDR3 nucleotides read TGTGCCAGCAGCTTATTCGGGAGAGGGGAATACGAGCAGTACTTC. The full variable domain, in which reference TRBV7-3 and TRBJ2-7 provide the parts outside the CDR3, is GAGVSQTPSNKVTEKGKYVELRCDPISGHTALYWYRQSLGQGPEFLIYFQGTGAADDSGLPNDRFFAVRPEGSVSTLKIQRTERGDSAVYLCASSLFGRGEYEQYFGPGTRLTVT.

This chain connects TRBV25-1 to TRBJ2-7, with 8 bases fitting TRBD2. CDR3 length equals 14 residues. Looked up from germline, CDR1 is MGHDK and CDR2 is SYGVNS. Losses at the gene ends were 3 bases for V and 4 bases for J; bases not matched to a gene: 5. The CDR3 spells CASSDAGGRYEQYF. CDR3 in DNA: TGTGCCAGCAGTGACGCGGGGGGTCGATACGAGCAGTACTTC.

V is TRBV5-1 and J is TRBJ2-7; 9 bases map to TRBD1. The germline gives CDR1 SGHRS, CDR2 YFSETQ. The CDR3 is 14 amino acids. Trimming at V came to 2 bases and at J to 7 bases, leaving 7 bases not matched to a gene. CDR3 coding DNA: TGCGCCAGCAGCTTCCGGGACAGGGTGGGAGAGCAGTACTTC. Translated, it gives CASSFRDRVGEQYF.

The rearrangement links TRBV4-2 to TRBJ2-7; weak D call: TRBD2 (5 bases). Germline CDR1 is LGHNA and CDR2 is YNFKEQ. The CDR3 has 12 residues. The V and J ends lost 3 bases and 4 bases respectively, with 7 bases between them. The CDR3 protein is CASSHEGYEQYF. CDR3 DNA: TGTGCCAGCAGCCACGAGGGATACGAGCAGTACTTC.

The V gene is TRBV11-3, the J gene TRBJ1-1; D uncertain. The CDR3 totals 12 residues. V dropped 6 bases and J dropped 4 bases, with 9 bases sitting between them. The germline gives CDR1 SGHNT, CDR2 YENEEA. In DNA form, the CDR3 reads TGTGCCAGCAGTCGTCGAGGCACTGAAGCTTTCTTT. Amino acids: CASSRRGTEAFF.